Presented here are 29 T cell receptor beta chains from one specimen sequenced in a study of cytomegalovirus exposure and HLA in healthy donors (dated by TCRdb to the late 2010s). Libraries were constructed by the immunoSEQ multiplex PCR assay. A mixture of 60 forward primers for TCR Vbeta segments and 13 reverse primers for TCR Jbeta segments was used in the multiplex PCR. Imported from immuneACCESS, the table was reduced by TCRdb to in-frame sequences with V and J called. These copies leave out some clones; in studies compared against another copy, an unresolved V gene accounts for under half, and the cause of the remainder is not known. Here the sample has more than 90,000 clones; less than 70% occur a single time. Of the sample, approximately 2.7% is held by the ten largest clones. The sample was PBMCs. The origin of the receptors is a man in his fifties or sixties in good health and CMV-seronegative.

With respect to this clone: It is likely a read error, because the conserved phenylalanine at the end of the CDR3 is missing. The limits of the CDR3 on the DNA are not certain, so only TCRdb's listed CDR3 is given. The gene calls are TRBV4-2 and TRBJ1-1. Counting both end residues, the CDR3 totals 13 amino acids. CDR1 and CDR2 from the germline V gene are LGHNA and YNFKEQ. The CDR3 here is CASSQGVEPEALV.

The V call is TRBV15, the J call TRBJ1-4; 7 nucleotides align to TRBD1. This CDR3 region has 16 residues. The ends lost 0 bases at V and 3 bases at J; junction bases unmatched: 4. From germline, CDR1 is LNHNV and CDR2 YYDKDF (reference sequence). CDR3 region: CATSRDLGTANEKLFF. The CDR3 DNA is TGTGCCACCAGCAGAGACCTCGGGACAGCTAATGAAAAACTGTTTTTT.

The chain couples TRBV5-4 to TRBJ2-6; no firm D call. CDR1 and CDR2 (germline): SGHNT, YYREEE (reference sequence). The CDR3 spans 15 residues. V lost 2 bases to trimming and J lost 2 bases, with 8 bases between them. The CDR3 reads CASSFIQAGANVLTF. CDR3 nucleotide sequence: TGTGCCAGCAGCTTTATTCAGGCTGGGGCCAACGTCCTGACTTTC.

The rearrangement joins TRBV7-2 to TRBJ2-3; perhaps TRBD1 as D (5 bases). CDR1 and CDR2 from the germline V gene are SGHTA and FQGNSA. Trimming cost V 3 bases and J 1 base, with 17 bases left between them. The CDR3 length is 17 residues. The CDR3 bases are TGTGCCAGCAGCTTTTTAGGGGTGGCGCCAGGCACAGATACGCAGTATTTT. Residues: CASSFLGVAPGTDTQYF.

DNA for the CDR3: TGTGCCAGCAGTGGTGGGGGGGACCGGCAAGAGACCCAGTACTTC. Its translation: CASSGGGDRQETQYF. V is TRBV2 and J is TRBJ2-5; 7 nucleotides line up with TRBD2. Germline lookup yields CDR1 SNHLY and CDR2 FYNNEI. CDR3 length: 15 residues. The junction had 7 bases not matched to a gene; V was cut back by 4 bases and J by 2 bases.

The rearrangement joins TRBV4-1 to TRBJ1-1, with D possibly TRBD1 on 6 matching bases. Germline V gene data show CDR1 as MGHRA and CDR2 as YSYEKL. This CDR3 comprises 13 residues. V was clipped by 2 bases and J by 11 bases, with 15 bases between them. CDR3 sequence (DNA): TGCGCCAGCAGCCAACCGGGACAATTAAGGGCTTTCTTT. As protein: CASSQPGQLRAFF.

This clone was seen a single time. The CDR3 DNA is TGTGCCAGCAGCTTATCCAAATGGGCAGGAGGAGTATTCACAGATACGCAGTATTTT. This encodes CASSLSKWAGGVFTDTQYF. The chain employs TRBV11-1 and TRBJ2-3; tentative D call: TRBD2 (5 bases). Per germline, CDR1 SGHAT and CDR2 FQDESV (reference sequence). The V end was cut by 2 bases, the J end by 2 bases, with 23 bases between. This CDR3 comprises 19 residues.

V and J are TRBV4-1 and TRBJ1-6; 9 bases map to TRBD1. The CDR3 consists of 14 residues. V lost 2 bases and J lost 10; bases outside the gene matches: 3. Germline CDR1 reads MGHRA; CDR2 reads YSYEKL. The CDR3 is CASSQMTGGSPLHF. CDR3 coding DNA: TGCGCCAGCAGCCAAATGACAGGGGGGTCACCCCTCCACTTT.

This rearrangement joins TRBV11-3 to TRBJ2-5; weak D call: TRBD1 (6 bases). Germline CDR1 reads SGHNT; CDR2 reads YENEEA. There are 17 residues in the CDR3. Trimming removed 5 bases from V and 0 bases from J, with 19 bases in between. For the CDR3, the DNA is TGTGCCAGCAGCCCTACGTTGGACAGCGCGTACCAAGAGACCCAGTACTTC. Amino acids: CASSPTLDSAYQETQYF.

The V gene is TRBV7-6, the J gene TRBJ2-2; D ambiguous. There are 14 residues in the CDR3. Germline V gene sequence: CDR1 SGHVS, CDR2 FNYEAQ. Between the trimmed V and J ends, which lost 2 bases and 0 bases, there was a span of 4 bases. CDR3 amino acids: CASSLTANTGELFF. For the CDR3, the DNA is TGTGCCAGCAGCTTAACAGCGAACACCGGGGAGCTGTTTTTT.

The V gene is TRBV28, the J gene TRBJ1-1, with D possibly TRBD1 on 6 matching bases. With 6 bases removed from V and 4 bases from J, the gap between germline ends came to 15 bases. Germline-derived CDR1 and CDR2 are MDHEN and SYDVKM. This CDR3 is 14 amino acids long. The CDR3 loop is CASSLPGGVTEAFF. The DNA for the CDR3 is TGTGCCAGCAGCCTACCGGGGGGCGTCACTGAAGCTTTCTTT.

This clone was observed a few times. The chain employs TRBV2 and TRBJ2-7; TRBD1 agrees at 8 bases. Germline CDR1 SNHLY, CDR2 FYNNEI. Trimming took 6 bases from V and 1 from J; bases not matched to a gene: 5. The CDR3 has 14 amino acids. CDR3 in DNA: TGTGCCAGCAGATCCGGGACAGGATCCTACGAGCAGTACTTC. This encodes CASRSGTGSYEQYF.

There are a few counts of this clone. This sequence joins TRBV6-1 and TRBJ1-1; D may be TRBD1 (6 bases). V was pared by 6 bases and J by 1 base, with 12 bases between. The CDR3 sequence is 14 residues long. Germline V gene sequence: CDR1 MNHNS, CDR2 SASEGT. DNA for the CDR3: TGTGCCAGCAGGAGGCCGACAGGGAACACTGAAGCTTTCTTT. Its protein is CASRRPTGNTEAFF.

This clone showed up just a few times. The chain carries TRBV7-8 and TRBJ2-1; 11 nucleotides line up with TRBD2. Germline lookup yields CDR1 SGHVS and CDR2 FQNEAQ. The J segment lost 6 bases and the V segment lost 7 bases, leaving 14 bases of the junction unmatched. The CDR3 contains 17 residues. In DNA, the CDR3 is TGTGCCAGCACCCGCCCTAGCGGGGGGCCCTCTCCCAATGAGCAGTTCTTC. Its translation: CASTRPSGGPSPNEQFF.

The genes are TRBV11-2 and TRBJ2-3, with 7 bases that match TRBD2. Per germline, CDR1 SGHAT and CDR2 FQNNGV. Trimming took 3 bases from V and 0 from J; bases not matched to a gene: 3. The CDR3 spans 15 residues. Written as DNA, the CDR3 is TGTGCCAGCAGCTTCGGGCGGGGGAGCACAGATACGCAGTATTTT. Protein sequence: CASSFGRGSTDTQYF.

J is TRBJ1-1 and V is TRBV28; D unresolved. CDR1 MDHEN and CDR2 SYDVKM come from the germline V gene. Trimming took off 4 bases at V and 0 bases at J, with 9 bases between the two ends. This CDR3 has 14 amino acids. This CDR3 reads CASSSPGLNTEAFF. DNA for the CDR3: TGTGCCAGCAGTTCCCCTGGCTTGAACACTGAAGCTTTCTTT.

Here the CDR3 reads CAWDKGLAESTQYF. The CDR3 nucleotides read TGTGCCTGGGACAAGGGCCTAGCGGAGTCTACGCAGTATTTT. The V call is TRBV30, the J call TRBJ2-3; 7 bases agree with TRBD2. J was trimmed by 8 bases and V by 5 bases; bases with no gene match: 13. The CDR3 has 14 amino acids. Per the germline V gene, CDR1 is GTSNPN and CDR2 is SVGIG (reference sequence). The variable domain in full, with the rest retrieved from reference TRBV30 and TRBJ2-3, is SQTIHQWPATLVQPVGSPLSLECTVEGTSNPNLYWYRQAAGRGLQLLFYSVGIGQISSEVPQNLSASRPQDRQFILSSKKLLLSDSGFYLCAWDKGLAESTQYFGPGTRLTVL.

The DNA of the CDR3 is TGTGCCAGCAGTCCCTGGCGTACGATGGCGGATGGCTACACCTTC. This encodes CASSPWRTMADGYTF. The chain joins TRBV28 to TRBJ1-2; D ambiguous. This CDR3 is 15 amino acids long. Germline V gene data show CDR1 as MDHEN and CDR2 as SYDVKM. V shed 5 bases and J shed 6 bases, with 19 bases lying between them.

The CDR3 sequence: CASSLGQKYEQYF. CDR3 DNA sequence: TGTGCCAGCAGCTTGGGACAGAAGTACGAGCAGTACTTC. The V and J genes are TRBV5-6 and TRBJ2-5; D is perhaps TRBD1 (5 bases). Gene TRBJ2-7 matches the end of the DNA better, so the J call may be wrong. This CDR3 comprises 13 residues. CDR1 and CDR2 (germline): SGHDT, YYEEEE.

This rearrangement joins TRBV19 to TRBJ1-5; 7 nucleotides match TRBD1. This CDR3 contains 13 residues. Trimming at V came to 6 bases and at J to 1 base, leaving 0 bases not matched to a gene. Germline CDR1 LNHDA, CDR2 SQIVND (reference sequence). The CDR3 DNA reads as TGTGCCAGTAGGGACAGGAGCAATCAGCCCCAGCATTTT. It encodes CASRDRSNQPQHF.

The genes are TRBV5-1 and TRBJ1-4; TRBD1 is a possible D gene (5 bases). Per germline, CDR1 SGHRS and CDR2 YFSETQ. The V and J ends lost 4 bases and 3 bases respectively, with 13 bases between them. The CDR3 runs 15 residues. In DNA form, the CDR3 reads TGCGCCAGCAGCGACATCCAAGGGGCTAATGAAAAACTGTTTTTT. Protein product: CASSDIQGANEKLFF.

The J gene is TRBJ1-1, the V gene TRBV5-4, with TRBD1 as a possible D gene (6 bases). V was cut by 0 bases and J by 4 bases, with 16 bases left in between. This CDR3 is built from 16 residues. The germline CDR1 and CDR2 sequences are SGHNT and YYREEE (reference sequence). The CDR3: CASSLGGGASFTEAFF. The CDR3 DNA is TGTGCCAGCAGCTTGGGAGGGGGAGCGAGTTTCACTGAAGCTTTCTTT.

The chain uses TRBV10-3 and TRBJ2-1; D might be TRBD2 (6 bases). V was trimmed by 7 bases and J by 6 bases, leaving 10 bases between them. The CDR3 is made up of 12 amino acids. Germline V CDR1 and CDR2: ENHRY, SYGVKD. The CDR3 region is CAINAGINEQFF. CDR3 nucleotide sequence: TGTGCCATCAACGCGGGAATCAATGAGCAGTTCTTC.

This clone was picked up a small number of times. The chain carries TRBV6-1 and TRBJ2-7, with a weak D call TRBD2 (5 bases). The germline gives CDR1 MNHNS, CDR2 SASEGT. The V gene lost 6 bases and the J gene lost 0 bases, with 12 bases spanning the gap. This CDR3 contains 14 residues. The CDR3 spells CASRGARISYEQYF. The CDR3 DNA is TGTGCCAGCAGGGGAGCTAGAATCTCCTACGAGCAGTACTTC.

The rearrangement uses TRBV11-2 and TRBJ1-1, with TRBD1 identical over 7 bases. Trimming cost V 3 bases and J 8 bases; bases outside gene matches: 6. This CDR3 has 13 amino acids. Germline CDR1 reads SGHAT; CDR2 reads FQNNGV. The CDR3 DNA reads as TGTGCCAGCAGCTTGGGACAGAGCAGGGAAGCTTTCTTT. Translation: CASSLGQSREAFF.

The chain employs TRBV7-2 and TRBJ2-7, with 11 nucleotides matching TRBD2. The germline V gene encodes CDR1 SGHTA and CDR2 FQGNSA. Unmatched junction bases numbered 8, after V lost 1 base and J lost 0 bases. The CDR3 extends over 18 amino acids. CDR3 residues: CASSLVYLAGGFSYEQYF. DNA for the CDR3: TGTGCCAGCAGCTTAGTGTACCTAGCGGGGGGTTTCTCCTACGAGCAGTACTTC.

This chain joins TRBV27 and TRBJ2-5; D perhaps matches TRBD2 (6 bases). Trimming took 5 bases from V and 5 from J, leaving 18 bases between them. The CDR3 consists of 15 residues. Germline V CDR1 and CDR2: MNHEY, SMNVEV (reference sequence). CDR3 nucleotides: TGTGCCAGCAGTCCCGCTTTCCGGGGGATGGAGACCCAGTACTTC. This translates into CASSPAFRGMETQYF.

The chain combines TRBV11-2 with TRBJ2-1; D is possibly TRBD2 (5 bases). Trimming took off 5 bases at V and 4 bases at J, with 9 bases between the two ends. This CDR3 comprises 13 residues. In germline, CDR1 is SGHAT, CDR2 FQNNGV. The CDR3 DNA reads TGTGCCAGCAGCCGAGGGAATTACAATGAGCAGTTCTTC. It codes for CASSRGNYNEQFF.

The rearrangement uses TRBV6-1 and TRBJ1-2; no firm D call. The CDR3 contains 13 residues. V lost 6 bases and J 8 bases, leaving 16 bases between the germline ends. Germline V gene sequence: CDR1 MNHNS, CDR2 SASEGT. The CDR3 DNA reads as TGTGCCAGCAGGAAGAGCGGTACGGAGGGCTACACCTTC. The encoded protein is CASRKSGTEGYTF.